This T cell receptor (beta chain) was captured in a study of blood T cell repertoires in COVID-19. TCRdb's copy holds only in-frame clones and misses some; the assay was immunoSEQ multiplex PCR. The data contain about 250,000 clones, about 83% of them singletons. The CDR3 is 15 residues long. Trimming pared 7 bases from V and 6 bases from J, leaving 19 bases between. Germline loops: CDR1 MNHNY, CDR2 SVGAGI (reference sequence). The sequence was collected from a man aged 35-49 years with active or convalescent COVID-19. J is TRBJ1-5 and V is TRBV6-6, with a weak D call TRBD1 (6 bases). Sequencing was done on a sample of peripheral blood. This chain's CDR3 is CASNLSQGSAQPQHF. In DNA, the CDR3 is TGTGCCAGCAACCTATCACAGGGAAGCGCTCAGCCCCAGCATTTT.